The entry that follows covers one T cell receptor beta chain sequence. This record comes from a study of T cells after yellow fever vaccination. V shed 3 bases and J shed 5 bases, with 14 bases lying between them. The CDR3 loop spans 14 amino acids. CDR1 is KGHSH and CDR2 is LQKENI in the germline V gene. Each CDR3 protein gets one entry after TCRdb re-called the 5' RACE reads with MiXCR. The profile shows around 400,000 distinct CDR3 sequences, around a tenth of them singletons. This chain connects TRBV18 to TRBJ2-7; TRBD2 is a possible D gene (6 bases). Source: PBMCs, taken on the day of the first yellow fever vaccination. This clonotype was sampled from a young man who received the YFV17D yellow fever vaccine. The CDR3 DNA sequence: TGTGCCAGCTCACCCATGGAGGGAGTGGACGAGCAGTACTTC. Its translation: CASSPMEGVDEQYF.